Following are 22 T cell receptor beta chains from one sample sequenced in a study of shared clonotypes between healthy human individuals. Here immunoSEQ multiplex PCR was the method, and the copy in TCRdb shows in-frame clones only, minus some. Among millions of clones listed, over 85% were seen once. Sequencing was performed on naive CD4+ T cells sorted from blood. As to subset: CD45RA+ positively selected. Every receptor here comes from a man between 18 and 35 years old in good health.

The CDR3 here is CAISDSGPMGYTF. The CDR3 DNA reads TGTGCCATCAGTGACTCAGGTCCCATGGGCTACACCTTC. This rearrangement joins TRBV10-3 to TRBJ1-2; D not resolved. CDR1 and CDR2 from the germline V gene are ENHRY and SYGVKD. The ends were cut back, 3 bases at V and 8 bases at J, with 13 bases in the middle. The length of the CDR3 is 13 residues.

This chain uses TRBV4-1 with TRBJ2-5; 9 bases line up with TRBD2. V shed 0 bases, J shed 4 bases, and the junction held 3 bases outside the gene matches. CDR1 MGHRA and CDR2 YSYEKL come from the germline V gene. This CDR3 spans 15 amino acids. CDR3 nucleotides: TGCGCCAGCAGCCAAGATCGAGCGGGAGGAGAGACCCAGTACTTC. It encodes CASSQDRAGGETQYF.

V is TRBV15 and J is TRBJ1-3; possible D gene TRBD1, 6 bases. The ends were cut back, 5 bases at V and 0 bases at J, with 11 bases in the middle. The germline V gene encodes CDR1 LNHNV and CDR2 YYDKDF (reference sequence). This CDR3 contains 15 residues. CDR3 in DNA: TGTGCCACCAGCCAGGACAGTTCCTCTGGAAACACCATATATTTT. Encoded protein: CATSQDSSSGNTIYF. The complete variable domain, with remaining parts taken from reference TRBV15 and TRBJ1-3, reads DAMVIQNPRYQVTQFGKPVTLSCSQTLNHNVMYWYQQKSSQAPKLLFHYYDKDFNNEADTPDNFQSRRPNTSFCFLDIRSPGLGDTAMYLCATSQDSSSGNTIYFGEGSWLTVV.

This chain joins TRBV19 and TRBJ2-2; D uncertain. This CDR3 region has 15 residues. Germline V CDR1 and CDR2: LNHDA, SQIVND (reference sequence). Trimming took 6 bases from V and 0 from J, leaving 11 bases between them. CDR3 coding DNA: TGTGCCAGTAGCCCAGGAATCGCGAACACCGGGGAGCTGTTTTTT. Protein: CASSPGIANTGELFF.

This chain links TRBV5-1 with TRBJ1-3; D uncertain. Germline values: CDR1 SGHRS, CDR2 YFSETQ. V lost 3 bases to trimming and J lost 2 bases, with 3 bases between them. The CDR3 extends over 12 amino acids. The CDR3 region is CASSSPGNTIYF. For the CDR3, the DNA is TGCGCCAGCAGCTCGCCTGGAAACACCATATATTTT.

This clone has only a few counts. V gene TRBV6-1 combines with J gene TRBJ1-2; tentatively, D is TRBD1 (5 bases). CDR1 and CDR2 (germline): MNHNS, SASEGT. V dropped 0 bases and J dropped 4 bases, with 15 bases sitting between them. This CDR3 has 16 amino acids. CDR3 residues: CASSEAHEGRSYGYTF. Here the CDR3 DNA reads TGTGCCAGCAGTGAAGCGCACGAGGGACGGAGCTATGGCTACACCTTC.

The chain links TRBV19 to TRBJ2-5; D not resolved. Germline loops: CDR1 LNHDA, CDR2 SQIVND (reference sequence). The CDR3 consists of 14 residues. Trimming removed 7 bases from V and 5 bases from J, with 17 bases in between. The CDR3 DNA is TGTGCCAGTAAGGGTTCTAGAGTTGGCGAGACCCAGTACTTC. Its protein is CASKGSRVGETQYF.

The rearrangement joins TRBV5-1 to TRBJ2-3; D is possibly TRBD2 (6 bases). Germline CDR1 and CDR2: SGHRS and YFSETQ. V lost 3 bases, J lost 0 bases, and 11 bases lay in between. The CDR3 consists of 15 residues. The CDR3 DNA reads TGCGCCAGCAGCTCCCCCGGGACTAGCACAGATACGCAGTATTTT. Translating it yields CASSSPGTSTDTQYF.

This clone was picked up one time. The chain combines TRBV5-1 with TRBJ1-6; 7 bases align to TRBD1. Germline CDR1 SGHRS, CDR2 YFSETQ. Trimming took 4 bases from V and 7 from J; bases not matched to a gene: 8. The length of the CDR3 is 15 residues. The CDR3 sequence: CASSPGGHSNSPLHF. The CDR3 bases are TGCGCCAGCAGCCCAGGGGGACACTCGAATTCACCCCTCCACTTT.

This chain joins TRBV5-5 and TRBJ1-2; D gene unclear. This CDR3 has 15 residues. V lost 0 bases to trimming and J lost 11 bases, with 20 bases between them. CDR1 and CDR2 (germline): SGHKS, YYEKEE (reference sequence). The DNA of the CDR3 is TGTGCCAGCAGCTTGGGGCCCCTGTCTCTACCGTGGTACACCTTC. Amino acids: CASSLGPLSLPWYTF.

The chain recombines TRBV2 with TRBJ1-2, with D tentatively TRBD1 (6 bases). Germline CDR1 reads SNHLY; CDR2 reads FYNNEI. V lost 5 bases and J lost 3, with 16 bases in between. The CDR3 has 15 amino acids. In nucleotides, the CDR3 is TGTGCCAGCAGTCTGATCTGGGGGGCTGACTATGGCTACACCTTC. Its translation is CASSLIWGADYGYTF.

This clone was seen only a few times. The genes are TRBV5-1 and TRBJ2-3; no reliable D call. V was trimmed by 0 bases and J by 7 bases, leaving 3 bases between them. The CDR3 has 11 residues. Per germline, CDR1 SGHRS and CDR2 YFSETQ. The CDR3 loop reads CASSLEHTQYF. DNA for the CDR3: TGCGCCAGCAGCTTGGAGCATACGCAGTATTTT.

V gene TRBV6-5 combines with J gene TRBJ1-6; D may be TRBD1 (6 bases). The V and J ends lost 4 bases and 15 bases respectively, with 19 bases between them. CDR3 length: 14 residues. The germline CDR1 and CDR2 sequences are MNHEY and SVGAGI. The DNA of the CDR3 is TGTGCCAGCAGTTTAAGCCAGGGGATGAATCGCCTCCACTTT. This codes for CASSLSQGMNRLHF.

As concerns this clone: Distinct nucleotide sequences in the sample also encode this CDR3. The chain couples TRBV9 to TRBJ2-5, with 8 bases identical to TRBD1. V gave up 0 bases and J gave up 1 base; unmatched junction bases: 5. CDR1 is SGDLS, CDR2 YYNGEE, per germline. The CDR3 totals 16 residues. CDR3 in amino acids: CASSVALDRGQETQYF. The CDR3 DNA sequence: TGTGCCAGCAGCGTAGCCCTAGACAGGGGCCAAGAGACCCAGTACTTC.

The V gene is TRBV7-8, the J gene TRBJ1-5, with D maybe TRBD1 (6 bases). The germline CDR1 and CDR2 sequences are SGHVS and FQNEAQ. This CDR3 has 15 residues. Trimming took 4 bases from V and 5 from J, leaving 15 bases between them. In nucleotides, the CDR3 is TGTGCCAGCAGCTATATCCGGGACAACCATCAGCCCCAGCATTTT. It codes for CASSYIRDNHQPQHF.

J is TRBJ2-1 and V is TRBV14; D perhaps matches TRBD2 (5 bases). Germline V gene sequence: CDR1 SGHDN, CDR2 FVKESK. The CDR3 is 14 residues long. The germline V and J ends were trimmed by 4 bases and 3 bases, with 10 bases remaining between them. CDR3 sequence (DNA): TGTGCCAGCAGCCCCCGAACTAGCTACAATGAGCAGTTCTTC. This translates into CASSPRTSYNEQFF.

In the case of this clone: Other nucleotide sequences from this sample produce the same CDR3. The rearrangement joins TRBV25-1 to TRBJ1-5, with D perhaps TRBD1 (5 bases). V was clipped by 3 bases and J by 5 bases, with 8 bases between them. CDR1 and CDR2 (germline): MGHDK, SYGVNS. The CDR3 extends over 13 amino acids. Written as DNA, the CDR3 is TGTGCCAGCAGTGACAGGGTTGATCAGCCCCAGCATTTT. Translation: CASSDRVDQPQHF. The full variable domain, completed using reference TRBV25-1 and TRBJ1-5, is EADIYQTPRYLVIGTGKKITLECSQTMGHDKMYWYQQDPGMELHLIHYSYGVNSTEKGDLSSESTVSRIRTEHFPLTLESARPSHTSQYLCASSDRVDQPQHFGDGTRLSIL.

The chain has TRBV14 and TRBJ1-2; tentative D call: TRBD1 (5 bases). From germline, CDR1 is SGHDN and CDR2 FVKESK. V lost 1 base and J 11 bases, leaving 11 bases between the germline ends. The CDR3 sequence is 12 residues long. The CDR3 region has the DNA TGTGCCAGCAGCCAAGCTTCGGAGGGGTACACCTTC. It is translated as CASSQASEGYTF. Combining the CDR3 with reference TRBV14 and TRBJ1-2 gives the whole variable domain EAGVTQFPSHSVIEKGQTVTLRCDPISGHDNLYWYRRVMGKEIKFLLHFVKESKQDESGMPNNRFLAERTGGTYSTLKVQPAELEDSGVYFCASSQASEGYTFGSGTRLTVV.

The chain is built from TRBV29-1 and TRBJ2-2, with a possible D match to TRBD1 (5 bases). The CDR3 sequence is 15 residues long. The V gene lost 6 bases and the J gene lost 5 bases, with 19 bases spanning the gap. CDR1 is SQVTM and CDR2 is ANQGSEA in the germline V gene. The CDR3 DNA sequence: TGCAGCGTCAGTGGTCCAGGGTCTTATACCGGGGAGCTGTTTTTT. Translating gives CSVSGPGSYTGELFF.

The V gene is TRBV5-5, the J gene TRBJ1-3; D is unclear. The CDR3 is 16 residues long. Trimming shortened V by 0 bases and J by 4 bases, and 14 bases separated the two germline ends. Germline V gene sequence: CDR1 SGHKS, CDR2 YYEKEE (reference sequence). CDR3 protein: CASSLDLGTAGNTIYF. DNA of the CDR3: TGTGCCAGCAGCTTGGACCTAGGAACAGCCGGAAACACCATATATTTT.

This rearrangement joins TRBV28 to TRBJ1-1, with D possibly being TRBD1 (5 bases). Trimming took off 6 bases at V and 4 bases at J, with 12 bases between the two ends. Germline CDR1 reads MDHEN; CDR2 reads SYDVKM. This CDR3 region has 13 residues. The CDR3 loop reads CASRWVGGTEAFF. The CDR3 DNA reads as TGTGCCAGCAGGTGGGTCGGGGGCACTGAAGCTTTCTTT.

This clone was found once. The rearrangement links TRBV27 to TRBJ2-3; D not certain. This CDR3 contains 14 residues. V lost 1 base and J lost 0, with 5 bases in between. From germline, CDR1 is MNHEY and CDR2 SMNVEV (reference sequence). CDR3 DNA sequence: TGTGCCAGCAGTTTATTCAAAAGCACAGATACGCAGTATTTT. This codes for CASSLFKSTDTQYF.